This T cell receptor (beta chain) was identified during a study of cytomegalovirus exposure and HLA in healthy donors. As for the study in general: Later analysis reported that the approximately 110 validation repertoires shared the platform of the roughly 710 first-cohort repertoires.

To note about this clone: The antigen remains unidentified.

TCRdb's copy holds only in-frame clones and misses some; the assay was immunoSEQ multiplex PCR. The sample records tens of thousands of clones, 93% being singletons. General observations from the study: The tendency of first-cohort TCR clusters to co-occur in the approximately 110 validation repertoires was identified by a subsequent analysis. Cytomegalovirus-associated status was assigned to fewer than 200 TCR beta chains.

The TCR was taken from a woman aged 30 to 39 in good health and CMV-seronegative. Sequencing used PBMCs.

The CDR3 sequence: CASSLSSAGELFF. The CDR3 coding sequence is TGTGCCAGCAGTTTATCGAGTGCCGGGGAGCTGTTTTTT. The chain combines TRBV27 with TRBJ2-2; D is unclear. This CDR3 spans 13 amino acids. Germline V CDR1 and CDR2: MNHEY, SMNVEV (reference sequence). V lost 0 bases and J 6 bases, leaving 5 bases between the germline ends.